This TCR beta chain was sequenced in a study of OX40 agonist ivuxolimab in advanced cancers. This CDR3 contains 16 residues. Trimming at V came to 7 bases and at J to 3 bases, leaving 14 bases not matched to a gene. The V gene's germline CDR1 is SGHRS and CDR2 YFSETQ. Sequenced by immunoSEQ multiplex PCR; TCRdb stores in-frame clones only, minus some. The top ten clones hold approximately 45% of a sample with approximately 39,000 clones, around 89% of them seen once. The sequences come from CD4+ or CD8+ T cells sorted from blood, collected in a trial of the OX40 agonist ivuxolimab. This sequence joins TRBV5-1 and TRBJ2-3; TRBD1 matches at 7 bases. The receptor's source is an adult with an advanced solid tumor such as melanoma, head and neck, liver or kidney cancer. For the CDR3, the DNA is TGCGCCAGCGGCAAGTCTGAACAGGGGCAGACAGATACGCAGTATTTT. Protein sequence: CASGKSEQGQTDTQYF.